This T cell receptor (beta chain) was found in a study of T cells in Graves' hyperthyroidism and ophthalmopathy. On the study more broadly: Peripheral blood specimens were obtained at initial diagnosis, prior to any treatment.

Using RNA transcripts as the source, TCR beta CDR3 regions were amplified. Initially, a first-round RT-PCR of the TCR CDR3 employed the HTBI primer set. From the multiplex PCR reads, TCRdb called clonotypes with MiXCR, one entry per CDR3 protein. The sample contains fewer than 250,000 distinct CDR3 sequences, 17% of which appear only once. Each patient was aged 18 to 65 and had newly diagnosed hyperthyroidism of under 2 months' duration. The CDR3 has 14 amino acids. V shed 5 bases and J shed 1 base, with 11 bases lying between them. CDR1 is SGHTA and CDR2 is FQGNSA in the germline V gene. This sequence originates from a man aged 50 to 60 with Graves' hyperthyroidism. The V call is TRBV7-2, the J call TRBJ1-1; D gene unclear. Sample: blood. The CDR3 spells CASSPSGWNTEAFF. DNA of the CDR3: TGTGCCAGCAGCCCTAGCGGGTGGAACACTGAAGCTTTCTTT.